The present entry profiles one T cell receptor beta chain with its context. The sample is drawn from a study of blood T cell repertoires in COVID-19. At the level of the study: Material from acute and convalescent COVID-19 was sourced from the United States, Italy and Spain.

Looked up from germline, CDR1 is SGHKS and CDR2 is YYEKEE (reference sequence). V shed 0 bases, J shed 2 bases, and the junction held 7 bases outside the gene matches. The CDR3 loop spans 17 amino acids. The protocol was immunoSEQ multiplex PCR, while the TCRdb copy is restricted to in-frame clones and leaves out a portion. The table records approximately 400,000 clones, about 91% of them present only once. Sequencing was done on a sample of peripheral blood. This TCR was recovered from a woman between 50 and 59 years old with COVID-19, enrolled during active disease. The chain recombines TRBV5-5 with TRBJ1-2, with TRBD1 identical over 10 bases. CDR3 bases: TGTGCCAGCAGCTTGGCCGGGACAGGGGCGGACAACTATGGCTACACCTTC. It translates to CASSLAGTGADNYGYTF. The full variable domain, its missing parts supplied by reference TRBV5-5 and TRBJ1-2, is DAGVTQSPTHLIKTRGQQVTLRCSPISGHKSVSWYQQVLGQGPQFIFQYYEKEERGRGNFPDRFSARQFPNYSSELNVNALLLGDSALYLCASSLAGTGADNYGYTFGSGTRLTVV.